This TCR beta chain was found in a study of control samples from healthy donors and cancer patients. V was trimmed by 0 bases and J by 0 bases, leaving 12 bases between them. CDR1 MGHRA and CDR2 YSYEKL come from the germline V gene. This CDR3 contains 18 residues. Sequenced by immunoSEQ multiplex PCR; TCRdb stores in-frame clones only, minus some. The data show some 190,000 clones, roughly nine tenths seen once. Sequenced sample: blood. V gene TRBV4-1 combines with J gene TRBJ2-6; D remains ambiguous. This clonotype originated in a man aged 30 to 39 in good health. The CDR3 spells CASSQDSRYNSGANVLTF. The CDR3 DNA reads as TGCGCCAGCAGCCAAGATAGTCGCTATAACTCTGGGGCCAACGTCCTGACTTTC.